This T cell receptor (beta chain) was captured by sequencing in a study of cytomegalovirus exposure and HLA in healthy donors. J was trimmed by 2 bases and V by 3 bases; bases with no gene match: 3. The CDR3 runs 14 residues. Germline lookup yields CDR1 SGDLS and CDR2 YYNGEE. This clone was found a few times. What it recognizes is unknown. The primer mix had 60 Vbeta and 13 Jbeta primers. TCRdb keeps only in-frame clones here, not all; method: immunoSEQ multiplex PCR. The table records about 140,000 clones, 73% of them present only once. Study observations and caveats: The availability of immune exposure information extended only to CMV serostatus. Cytomegalovirus association was assigned to 170 or so TCR beta chains. Reportedly, TCR beta sequences accurately predicted HLA-A and HLA-B alleles in most subjects.

The TCR was taken from a woman aged 40 to 50 in good health and CMV-seronegative. Sample: PBMCs. V usage is TRBV9 and J usage is TRBJ1-1; 8 bases line up with TRBD1. CDR3 amino acids: CASSAGGGNTEAFF. The CDR3 DNA reads TGTGCCAGCAGCGCAGGGGGCGGCAACACTGAAGCTTTCTTT.